This entry describes one T cell receptor beta chain. The antigen is not known. These data come from a study of T-cell memory formation after mild COVID-19. At the level of the study: The TCR clusters were mostly specific to one donor. General observations from the study: Pre-infection memory contained some responding clones, which suggested that cross-reactive memory had joined. Contracting CD4+ clones sat mainly in CM and EM; CD8+ in EMRA. CD4/CD8 balance held among clones contracting day 15 to 85, and later expanders leaned CD4+.

TCRdb redid the calling of the 5' RACE reads with MiXCR, one entry per CDR3 protein. The sample yields about 390,000 distinct CDR3 sequences, about 16% seen once. The receptor was derived from a man between 18 and 35 years old who had mild COVID-19 (a few samples of this study predate the infection). Cell type and time point are not known. The sample comprised PBMCs or a T cell subset sorted from them (not recorded which).

The CDR3 protein is CASSLGGARLDEQFF. As DNA, the CDR3 is TGTGCCAGCAGCTTAGGGGGGGCCCGTTTGGATGAGCAGTTCTTC. The chain employs TRBV11-2 and TRBJ2-1; D could derive from TRBD1 or TRBD2 (6 bases each). Trimming removed 1 base at V and 8 bases at J, with 15 bases between. Germline lookup yields CDR1 SGHAT and CDR2 FQNNGV. The CDR3 loop spans 15 amino acids.